This TCR beta chain was sequenced in a study of blood T cell repertoires in COVID-19. Background on the study: The United States, Italy and Spain provided the acute and convalescent COVID-19 samples.

The V segment lost 3 bases and the J segment 0 bases; nucleotides outside the gene matches: 14. This CDR3 has 17 amino acids. Germline V gives CDR1 DFQATT, CDR2 SNEGSKA (reference sequence). Libraries were prepared by immunoSEQ multiplex PCR; TCRdb keeps only in-frame clonotypes and omits some of them. The repertoire has about 180,000 clones, approximately 85% of them found once; the top ten carry over 7.5%. Sequenced: PBMCs or T cells enriched from blood (not recorded which). The V gene is TRBV20-1, the J gene TRBJ2-7, with 7 bases aligning to TRBD2. The sequence was collected from a young woman who had recovered from COVID-19. This chain's CDR3 is CSASSGGGDTYSYEQYF. In DNA form, the CDR3 reads TGCAGTGCTAGTTCGGGAGGAGGAGATACTTACTCCTACGAGCAGTACTTC.